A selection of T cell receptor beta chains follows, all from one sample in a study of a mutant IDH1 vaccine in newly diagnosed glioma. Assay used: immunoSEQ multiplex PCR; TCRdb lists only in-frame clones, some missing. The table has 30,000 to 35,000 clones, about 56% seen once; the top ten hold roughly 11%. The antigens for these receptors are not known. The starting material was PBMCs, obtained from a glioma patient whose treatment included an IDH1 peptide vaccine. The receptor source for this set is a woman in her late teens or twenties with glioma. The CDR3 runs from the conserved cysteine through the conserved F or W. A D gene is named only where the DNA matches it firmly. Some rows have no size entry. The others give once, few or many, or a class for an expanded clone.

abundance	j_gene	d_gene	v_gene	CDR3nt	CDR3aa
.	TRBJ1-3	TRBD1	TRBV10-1	TGCGCCAGCAGTGAAAAGGGGGACAGGGCCTCTGGAAACACCATATATTTT	CASSEKGDRASGNTIYF
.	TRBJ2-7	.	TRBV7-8	TGTGCCAGCAGCTTTCAAACAGGGTACGAGCAGTACTTC	CASSFQTGYEQYF
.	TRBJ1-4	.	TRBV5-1	TGCGCCAGCAGCTTGCCCGGGACTAATGAAAAACTGTTTTTT	CASSLPGTNEKLFF
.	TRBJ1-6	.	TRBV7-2	TGTGCCAGCAGCTCACAGGGACTTCTATGGAATTCACCCCTCCACTTT	CASSSQGLLWNSPLHF
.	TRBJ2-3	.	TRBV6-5	TGTGCCAGCAAAGAGGGAGTTGATACGCAGTATTTT	CASKEGVDTQYF
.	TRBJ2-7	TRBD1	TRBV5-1	TGCGCCAGCAGCTTAACCGGGACAGGGGTATACGAGCAGTACTTC	CASSLTGTGVYEQYF
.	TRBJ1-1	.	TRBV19	TGTGCCAGTAGTATAGATAAAAACAGCCGAATGAACACTGAAGCTTTCTTT	CASSIDKNSRMNTEAFF
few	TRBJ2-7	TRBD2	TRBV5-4	TGTGCCAGCAGCTTGGCCGGGGCGGGAGGATACGAGCAGTACTTC	CASSLAGAGGYEQYF
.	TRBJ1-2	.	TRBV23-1	TGCGCCAGCAGTCAGCGGCTCAACGCTAACTATGGCTACACCTTC	CASSQRLNANYGYTF
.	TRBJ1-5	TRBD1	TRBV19	TGTGCCAGTAGGACAGGGCCGCAGGGCAATCAGCCCCAGCATTTT	CASRTGPQGNQPQHF
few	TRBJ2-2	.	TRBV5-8	TGTGCCAGCTTGGGGGGCAGCCCGACAAACACCGGGGAGCTGTTTTTT	CASLGGSPTNTGELFF
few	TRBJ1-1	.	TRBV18	TGTGCCAGCTCAACCCAGGGGAATGAAGCTTTCTTT	CASSTQGNEAFF
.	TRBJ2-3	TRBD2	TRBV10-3	TGTGCCATCAATCAGCGGGAGGGCGCGGATACGCAGTATTTT	CAINQREGADTQYF
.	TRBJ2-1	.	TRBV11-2	TGTGCCAGCAGCCGGACAGACGGAAAAGAGCAGTTCTTC	CASSRTDGKEQFF
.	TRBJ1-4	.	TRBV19	TGTGCCAGTAGTCAGACCTGGCGGGTGGAAAAACTGTTTTTT	CASSQTWRVEKLFF
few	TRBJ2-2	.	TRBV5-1	TGCGCCAGCAGCTTGGCGGGGACCGGGGAGCTGTTTTTT	CASSLAGTGELFF
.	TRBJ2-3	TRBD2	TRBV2	TGTGCCAGCAGCACATCTAGCGGGGGCAACACAGATACGCAGTATTTT	CASSTSSGGNTDTQYF
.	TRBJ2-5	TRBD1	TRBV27	TGTGCCAGCAGTTCGGACAGGGGGAAATTTGAGACCCAGTACTTC	CASSSDRGKFETQYF
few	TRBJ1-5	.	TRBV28	TGTGCCAGCAGTGACGAGTTGAGGCAGCCCCAGCATTTT	CASSDELRQPQHF
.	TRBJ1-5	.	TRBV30	TGTGCCTGGAGTTATCAGGGTGGTTACCAGCCCCAGCATTTT	CAWSYQGGYQPQHF
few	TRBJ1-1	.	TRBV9	TGTGCCAGCAGTCGAACCCCGGTCCCGGCGGCTGAAGCTTTCTTT	CASSRTPVPAAEAFF
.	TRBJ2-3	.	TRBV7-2	TGTGCCAGCAGCTTAGTCCAAACGCAGTATTTT	CASSLVQTQYF
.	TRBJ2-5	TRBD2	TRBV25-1	TGTGCCAGCAGTGAATCCCGACTAGCGGGCGAAGAGACCCAGTACTTC	CASSESRLAGEETQYF
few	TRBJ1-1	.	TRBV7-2	TGTGCCAGCAGCTCCCGAGGCACGACGAACACTGAAGCTTTCTTT	CASSSRGTTNTEAFF
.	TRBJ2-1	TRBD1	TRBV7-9	TGTGCCAGCAGCTTTAGACAGGGGAATGAGCAGTTCTTC	CASSFRQGNEQFF
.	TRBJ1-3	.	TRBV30	TGTGCCTGGAGTTCCGAGAGTGGACAGCTCTCTGGAAACACCATATATTTT	CAWSSESGQLSGNTIYF
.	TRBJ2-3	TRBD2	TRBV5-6	TGTGCCAGCAGCTTGGGACTAGCGGGAGTCGGGTTGCCCACAGATACGCAGTATTTT	CASSLGLAGVGLPTDTQYF
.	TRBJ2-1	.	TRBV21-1	TGTGCCAGCATGACTAGATCCTACAATGAGCAGTTCTTC	CASMTRSYNEQFF
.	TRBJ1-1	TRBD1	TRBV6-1	TGTGCCAGCAGCGACCAGGGGGGCACTGAAGCTTTCTTT	CASSDQGGTEAFF
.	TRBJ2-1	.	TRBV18	TGTGCCAGCTCACCACGCGGATGGGGCGACAATGAGCAGTTCTTC	CASSPRGWGDNEQFF
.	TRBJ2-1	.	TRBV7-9	TGTGCCAGCAGCTTAGTCCCGGGGTACAATGAGCAGTTCTTC	CASSLVPGYNEQFF
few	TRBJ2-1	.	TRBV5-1	TGCGCCAGCAGCCGTAGTGGAAATGAGCAGTTCTTC	CASSRSGNEQFF
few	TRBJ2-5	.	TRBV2	TGTGCCAGCATTGTACCAGGGGCTGGGACCCAGTACTTC	CASIVPGAGTQYF
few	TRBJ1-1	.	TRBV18	TGTGCCAGCTCCTATCAGGGTGAGGGCACTGAAGCTTTCTTT	CASSYQGEGTEAFF
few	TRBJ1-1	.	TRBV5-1	TGCGCCAGCAGCTCACTCGGGACCGGTGGCCCTGAAGCTTTCTTT	CASSSLGTGGPEAFF
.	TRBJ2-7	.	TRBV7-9	TGTGCCAGCAGCTTATCACTAAACGAGCAGTACTTC	CASSLSLNEQYF
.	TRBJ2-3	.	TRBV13	TGTGCCAGCAGCTTCTCAGCGGCCACAGATACGCAGTATTTT	CASSFSAATDTQYF
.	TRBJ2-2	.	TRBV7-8	TGTGCCAGCAGCTTTTCGGGTGGAGGGTTGGGCACCGGGGAGCTGTTTTTT	CASSFSGGGLGTGELFF